This entry is about one T cell receptor (beta chain). Its cognate antigen is unknown. This record comes from a study of long-term antiretroviral therapy in people with HIV. Study conclusions and caveats: The study collected no data on ART adherence, viral resistance or therapy changes. Pre-ART expanded TRB clones stayed dominant throughout, though often decreasing after ART.

The CDR3 runs to 14 residues. CDR1 and CDR2 (germline): SGDLS, YYNGEE. Trimming took off 4 bases at V and 0 bases at J, with 8 bases between the two ends. The run of the v3.0 immunoSEQ assay was at survey level. Generated by immunoSEQ multiplex PCR, the TCRdb table keeps only in-frame clones and is missing some. The sample yields about 13,000 clones, 75% to 85% seen once. This rearrangement joins TRBV9 to TRBJ1-3; D remains unclear. This sequence originates from a man aged 40-49 years with HIV. The sequencing here drew on unsorted PBMCs, taken 1.3 years before starting antiretroviral therapy. In nucleotides, the CDR3 is TGTGCCAGCAGCCCCGACCTCTCTGGAAACACCATATATTTT. This sequence encodes CASSPDLSGNTIYF. The full variable domain, its missing parts supplied by reference TRBV9 and TRBJ1-3, is DSGVTQTPKHLITATGQRVTLRCSPRSGDLSVYWYQQSLDQGLQFLIQYYNGEERAKGNILERFSAQQFPDLHSELNLSSLELGDSALYFCASSPDLSGNTIYFGEGSWLTVV.